This TCR beta chain was identified in a study of cytomegalovirus exposure and HLA in healthy donors. Study as a whole: One earlier analysis, a look at about 179 million T cells, found some 100 million unique TCR beta sequences. Most donors, 70% to 85% of over 350 genotyped, fell in the Caucasian-associated ancestry cluster.

Comments on this clone: Antigen: not known.

60 Vbeta and 13 Jbeta primers were used in PCR. Assay: immunoSEQ multiplex PCR; the TCRdb copy retains only in-frame clones and omits some. The repertoire holds approximately 140,000 clones, with around three quarters as singletons. The CDR3 is made up of 13 amino acids. Germline V lookup: CDR1 SGHVS, CDR2 FQNEAQ. V was shortened by 0 bases and J by 11 bases, with 13 bases between the two germline ends. Study observations and caveats: When analyzed later, a missense DCLRE1C variant was found to be linked to TCR beta V- and J-gene trimming.

Material: PBMCs. The sequence derives from a woman in her forties in good health and CMV-seropositive. The chain uses TRBV7-8 and TRBJ1-1; D may be TRBD1 (5 bases). The CDR3 nucleotides read TGTGCCAGCAGCTTAGCCTCAGGGAAGGCGGCTTTCTTT. The encoded protein is CASSLASGKAAFF.